The 2 T cell receptor beta chains below come from one sample, sequenced in a study of shared clonotypes between healthy human individuals. Repertoires were generated with immunoSEQ multiplex PCR, while TCRdb's copy carries only in-frame clones and drops some. Of 2,500,000 or so clones listed, over 85% are singletons. Material for sequencing was naive CD4+ T cells sorted from blood. As to subset: CD45RA+ positively selected. The receptors originated from a man between 18 and 35 years old in good health.

The genes are TRBV6-1 and TRBJ2-7; 7 bases are shared with TRBD1. Per the germline V gene, CDR1 is MNHNS and CDR2 is SASEGT. The V and J ends lost 5 bases and 0 bases, in that order; junction bases with no gene match: 4. The CDR3 runs 14 residues. DNA for the CDR3: TGTGCCAGCAGTTTGGACAGGAGCTCCTACGAGCAGTACTTC. Amino acids: CASSLDRSSYEQYF.

The rearrangement joins TRBV4-3 to TRBJ1-6, with D possibly matching TRBD1 (5 bases). Trimming pared 1 base from V and 10 bases from J, leaving 14 bases between. The CDR3 is 15 residues long. Germline CDR1 LGHNA, CDR2 YSLEER. The CDR3 DNA sequence: TGCGCCAGCAGCCAAGGTCAGGGTTTCGGGTCACCCCTCCACTTT. The encoded protein is CASSQGQGFGSPLHF.